There are many counts of the clone carrying this TCR beta chain. The antigen remains undetermined. The read falls 3 residues short of the CDR3 end, and the missing part is taken from the germline J gene. Using immunoSEQ multiplex PCR, the repertoire was profiled, and TCRdb retains in-frame clones only, with some absent. This sample carries some 54,000 clones and no singletons, and about 2% goes to the top ten. V lost 1 base and J 2 bases, leaving 18 bases between the germline ends. In germline, CDR1 is LNHDA, CDR2 SQIVND (reference sequence). The length of the CDR3 is 17 residues. Both groups were predominantly of Caucasian heritage. Blood samples were heparinized, roughly 5 to 8 ml per donor. The record originates from a study of T cell clonality in common variable immunodeficiency. Regarding the study as a whole: In common variable immunodeficiency, TCR beta chains reportedly carried fewer deletions and N-nucleotide insertions.

The sequenced sample was peripheral blood mononuclear cells. The rearrangement joins TRBV19 to TRBJ2-7; D might be TRBD2 (5 bases). The TCR originated in a person between 18 and 75 years old in good health. CDR3: CASSIVGGEPSTYEQYF. The CDR3 bases that were read are TGTGCCAGTAGTATAGTCGGAGGTGAACCTAGCACCTACGAG.